This T cell receptor beta chain was profiled in a study of beta chain features in type 1 diabetes listed by TCRdb under 2018. As for the study more broadly: Mean age, gender distribution, total cell number and subset yield were not different between patients and healthy donors. A total of about 110,000,000 sorted cells were examined across all samples, and a strong correlation was observed between cell number per subset and RNA yield. Whereas all 28 donors provided naive and central memory subsets, regulatory and stem cell-like memory subsets were isolated from just 8 patients and about 8 healthy donors. The study compared TCRB repertoires of sorted circulating CD4+ T cell subsets between recently diagnosed type 1 diabetes patients and matched healthy donors.

All of the isolated RNA was reverse transcribed with the High Capacity cDNA Reverse Transcription Kit, so expressed TCRB transcripts were sequenced. Naive, central memory and regulatory T cell samples underwent deep immunoSEQ sequencing, averaging roughly 3.3 million total reads per sample. Sorted cells were lysed in RLT buffer, and RNA was extracted using DNase-treated RNeasy Micro or Mini kits according to cell number. Each cell subset was processed on its own to prevent cross-contamination, while patient and healthy donor samples were processed together. The immunoSEQ multiplex PCR was used to amplify TCRB sequences from cDNA, generating 87-bp fragments that spanned the CDR3 region. Sequencing of the amplicons was done on the Illumina HiSeq platform. Per the authors' processing: Synthetic template baselines were used to correct PCR bias computationally, reads within Hamming distance 2 were collapsed together, and singletons that could not be merged were discarded. By aligning reads against IMGT, V, D and J genes, CDR3 length, and insertions or deletions at six rearrangement sites were assigned. Clonotype counts were normalized to sorted cell number within each subset before computing true diversity and Gini coefficients with the tcR R package. The overlap coefficient, calculated on TCRB nucleotide sequences, was used to quantify repertoire sharing. Out-of-frame TCRB sequences from naive cells were analyzed as a proxy for the pre-selection repertoire. TCRdb obtained this table from immuneACCESS and retained in-frame rearrangements with V and J assigned. These tables miss some clones; where compared with another copy, unresolved V genes account for less than half of the shortfall, and the remainder is unexplained. That table is the source of V, J and clone size, and D and trimming were worked out from the DNA. The sample table shows around 360,000 clones, and about 12% are seen once. The biggest ten clones account for roughly 0.0097% of the sample.

From cysteine to phenylalanine, the CDR3 is 14 amino acids long. Only the CDR3 part of the read is kept: 42 bases, read in frame from the first base. CDR1 and CDR2 are drawn from the germline V gene: MDHEN, SYDVKM. Ends trimmed: V by 6 bases, J by 2 bases; bases unmatched to a gene: 6. A single peripheral blood draw of about 116 mL on average was collected from each donor into heparinised tubes. Using a panel that included CD45RO, CCR7, CD25, CD127, CD95 and CD27, naive, central memory, regulatory and stem cell-like memory CD4+ T cells were sorted on a BD FACSAria II. A purity above 95% was achieved for all sorted populations. Right away, PBMCs were isolated by Lymphoprep density gradient centrifugation and were stained directly, with no culture step. To minimize batch effects, samples were stained and sorted in pairs, one healthy donor with one patient per experiment. What the research found in general, with its limitations: The naive, central memory and regulatory TCRB repertoires appeared to resemble one another more closely among patients than among healthy donors. Sequencing cDNA rather than genomic DNA could over-represent highly expressing activated cells, although activation and CD3 levels did not differ between groups. Patients with type 1 diabetes made fewer insertions and deleted more nucleotides at VDJ recombination sites, implying thymic rearrangement abnormalities. PCR may preferentially amplify shorter templates, but because patient and control samples were amplified and corrected together, any resulting skew would affect both groups equally. Because the HLA sub-analyses included only small numbers of individuals, any influence of HLA type on TCRB rearrangement was left unresolved. A moderate but significant shortening of TCRB CDR3 length was observed in type 1 diabetes patients in all four CD4+ subsets.

In its sample, this clone was seen a few times. The specificity of this receptor is unknown. Base qualities were left out, and no much larger clone turns up one base away. This TCR derives from a woman aged 18-29 years with type 1 diabetes. The chain uses TRBV28 and TRBJ2-7, and 8 bases in between align with TRBD1. The specimen was naive CD4+ T cells from blood. The sample's cell subset or site, from its label and the paper: true naive CD4+ T cells. DNA sequence: TGTGCCAGCAGATCAGGGGGCGCGGCCTACGAGCAGTACTTC. This codes for CASRSGGAAYEQYF.